One sample yielded the 32 T cell receptor beta chains listed below, sequenced in a study of Ad26.COV2.S vaccination and SARS-CoV-2 variants. Specified treatment: roughly 20 received Ad26.COV2.S at low or high dose, single or two shots; about 5 received placebo; per-sample allocation not given. Collection of the samples took place on day 63 after the first injection of vaccine or placebo. The table came from immunoSEQ multiplex PCR; TCRdb's copy has only in-frame clones and leaves some out. The sample has 350,000 to 500,000 clones, roughly 88% seen once. The specimen comprised peripheral blood, sampled in a trial of Ad26.COV2.S vaccine versus placebo. The receptor source for this set is a person between 18 and 59 years old who received the Ad26.COV2.S COVID-19 vaccine or a placebo.

The chain couples TRBV5-4 to TRBJ2-6; TRBD1 agrees at 8 bases. CDR3 length: 19 amino acids. The V gene's germline CDR1 is SGHNT and CDR2 YYREEE (reference sequence). V shed 0 bases, J shed 1 base, and the junction held 9 bases outside the gene matches. This chain's CDR3 is CASSLVGWTGPSGANVLTF. DNA of the CDR3: TGTGCCAGCAGCTTGGTTGGCTGGACAGGGCCGTCTGGGGCCAACGTCCTGACTTTC.

In its sample, this clone was seen a few times. The gene calls are TRBV7-4 and TRBJ2-7; D perhaps matches TRBD2 (5 bases). CDR1 SGHVT and CDR2 SQSDAQ come from the germline V gene. The CDR3 runs 13 residues. The V gene lost 1 base and the J gene lost 5 bases, with 9 bases spanning the gap. The CDR3 loop is CASSLGLTHEQYF. In DNA form, the CDR3 reads TGTGCCAGCAGCTTAGGACTAACCCACGAGCAGTACTTC.

The chain couples TRBV6-2 or TRBV6-3 to TRBJ2-7; D call uncertain. The CDR3 covers 13 residues. CDR1 and CDR2 (germline): MNHEY, SVGEGT. V was cut by 2 bases and J by 5 bases, with 10 bases left in between. Here the CDR3 DNA reads TGTGCCAGCAGTTACGGCAGCTGGGACGAGCAGTACTTC. This encodes CASSYGSWDEQYF.

The rearrangement joins TRBV7-6 to TRBJ1-4; D unclear. CDR1 SGHVS and CDR2 FNYEAQ come from the germline V gene. This CDR3 contains 15 residues. V gave up 5 bases and J gave up 0 bases, with 10 bases separating them. In DNA form, the CDR3 reads TGTGCCAGCAGCCCAGGAGGTGCAACTAATGAAAAACTGTTTTTT. It encodes CASSPGGATNEKLFF.

This chain connects TRBV27 to TRBJ2-1; D gene uncertain. V shed 4 bases and J shed 15 bases, with 19 bases lying between them. Per germline, CDR1 MNHEY and CDR2 SMNVEV (reference sequence). The CDR3 is made up of 13 amino acids. CDR3 nucleotides: TGTGCCAGCAGTTATAGCCTGTCAGGACGTGGGTTCTTC. It yields the protein CASSYSLSGRGFF.

The V gene is TRBV18, the J gene TRBJ2-7; possibly TRBD2 for D (5 bases). Germline V gene sequence: CDR1 KGHSH, CDR2 LQKENI. V lost 3 bases and J 2 bases, leaving 17 bases between the germline ends. CDR3 length: 16 residues. CDR3 DNA sequence: TGTGCCAGCTCACCGAGCGACCCGGACTTCGCCTACGAGCAGTACTTC. This gives the protein CASSPSDPDFAYEQYF.

The J gene is TRBJ2-7, the V gene TRBV18, with D possibly matching TRBD2 (5 bases). CDR3 length: 16 residues. V lost 0 bases and J lost 2, with 14 bases in between. The germline V gene encodes CDR1 KGHSH and CDR2 LQKENI. This CDR3 is CASSPPSGIHPYEQYF. In nucleotides, the CDR3 is TGTGCCAGCTCACCACCTTCCGGGATACATCCCTACGAGCAGTACTTC.

The chain recombines TRBV19 with TRBJ1-2; the D is unclear. Germline lookup yields CDR1 LNHDA and CDR2 SQIVND (reference sequence). V dropped 2 bases and J dropped 2 bases, with 9 bases sitting between them. The CDR3 is 14 residues long. CDR3 protein: CASSIRQRNYGYTF. In nucleotides, the CDR3 is TGTGCCAGTAGTATACGGCAGCGCAACTATGGCTACACCTTC. The full variable domain, in which reference TRBV19 and TRBJ1-2 provide the parts outside the CDR3, is DGGITQSPKYLFRKEGQNVTLSCEQNLNHDAMYWYRQDPGQGLRLIYYSQIVNDFQKGDIAEGYSVSREKKESFPLTVTSAQKNPTAFYLCASSIRQRNYGYTFGSGTRLTVV.

The table lists this clone with many counts. The chain joins TRBV5-1 to TRBJ2-2, with TRBD2 as a possible D gene (5 bases). This CDR3 spans 16 amino acids. The germline CDR1 and CDR2 sequences are SGHRS and YFSETQ. Trimming stripped 2 bases from V and 2 bases from J, with 13 bases between. This CDR3 is CASSFFRGPNTGELFF. In DNA form, the CDR3 reads TGCGCCAGCAGCTTTTTTAGAGGGCCTAACACCGGGGAGCTGTTTTTT. The whole variable domain, remainder taken from reference TRBV5-1 and TRBJ2-2, is KAGVTQTPRYLIKTRGQQVTLSCSPISGHRSVSWYQQTPGQGLQFLFEYFSETQRNKGNFPGRFSGRQFSNSRSEMNVSTLELGDSALYLCASSFFRGPNTGELFFGEGSRLTVL.

The V call is TRBV19, the J call TRBJ2-5; 7 bases map to TRBD1. This CDR3 has 16 residues. V lost 1 base and J lost 2; bases outside the gene matches: 7. Germline CDR1 and CDR2: LNHDA and SQIVND (reference sequence). CDR3 protein: CASSIASTGNQETQYF. The CDR3 coding sequence is TGTGCCAGTAGTATAGCCTCGACAGGGAATCAAGAGACCCAGTACTTC. Variable domain in full (rest from reference TRBV19 and TRBJ2-5): DGGITQSPKYLFRKEGQNVTLSCEQNLNHDAMYWYRQDPGQGLRLIYYSQIVNDFQKGDIAEGYSVSREKKESFPLTVTSAQKNPTAFYLCASSIASTGNQETQYFGPGTRLLVL.

This clone was picked up one time. V and J are TRBV7-9 and TRBJ2-1; D call uncertain. Germline V CDR1 and CDR2: SEHNR, FQNEAQ (reference sequence). Trimming took off 1 base at V and 1 base at J, with 2 bases between the two ends. The CDR3 is 13 residues long. For the CDR3, the DNA is TGTGCCAGCAGCTTAGTGTCCTACAATGAGCAGTTCTTC. It codes for CASSLVSYNEQFF. Using reference TRBV7-9 and TRBJ2-1 for the parts outside the CDR3, the full variable domain is DTGVSQNPRHKITKRGQNVTFRCDPISEHNRLYWYRQTLGQGPEFLTYFQNEAQLEKSRLLSDRFSAERPKGSFSTLEIQRTEQGDSAMYLCASSLVSYNEQFFGPGTRLTVL.

A remark on this clone: Additional DNA sequences in this sample encode the identical CDR3. For the CDR3, the DNA is TGTGCCAGCAGCTTGGCCAACTCCTACGAGCAGTACTTC. It translates to CASSLANSYEQYF. The rearrangement links TRBV11-2 to TRBJ2-7; D remains unclear. Trimming pared 3 bases from V and 0 bases from J, leaving 6 bases between. Germline CDR1 reads SGHAT; CDR2 reads FQNNGV. The CDR3 is made up of 13 amino acids.

V gene TRBV5-8 combines with J gene TRBJ1-4, with D possibly being TRBD1 (5 bases). CDR3 length: 14 amino acids. CDR1 is SGHTS and CDR2 is YDEGEE in the germline V gene. Deletions cut 5 bases from V and 0 bases from J, with 8 bases between. This CDR3 reads CASRLGATNEKLFF. Written as DNA, the CDR3 is TGTGCCAGCAGATTAGGGGCAACTAATGAAAAACTGTTTTTT.

With regard to this clone: Other DNA sequences from this sample encode an identical CDR3 as well. V is TRBV27 and J is TRBJ1-2; no definite D call. Germline V gene lookup returns CDR1 MNHEY and CDR2 SMNVEV (reference sequence). The germline V and J ends were trimmed by 3 bases and 2 bases, with 7 bases remaining between them. The CDR3 covers 13 residues. The CDR3 sequence is CASSFGLNYGYTF. The CDR3 nucleotides read TGTGCCAGCAGTTTCGGGCTGAACTATGGCTACACCTTC.

The chain is built from TRBV7-9 and TRBJ2-3; 8 bases match TRBD1. Germline CDR1 and CDR2: SEHNR and FQNEAQ (reference sequence). Unmatched junction bases numbered 1, after V lost 3 bases and J lost 2 bases. The CDR3 totals 14 residues. The CDR3 reads CASSLDRDTDTQYF. The CDR3 DNA sequence: TGTGCCAGCAGCTTGGACAGGGACACAGATACGCAGTATTTT.

The V gene is TRBV25-1, the J gene TRBJ2-5, with 7 bases aligning to TRBD1. CDR1 is MGHDK and CDR2 is SYGVNS in the germline V gene. The junction had 9 bases not matched to a gene; V was cut back by 6 bases and J by 2 bases. The CDR3 is 15 residues long. DNA of the CDR3: TGTGCCAGCAGAATTTCAGGGGGTCCGCAAGAGACCCAGTACTTC. This gives the protein CASRISGGPQETQYF.

The chain employs TRBV6-6 and TRBJ2-7; 12 bases line up with TRBD2. The CDR3 has 15 residues. Germline-derived CDR1 and CDR2 are MNHNY and SVGAGI (reference sequence). Germline trimming cut 5 bases from V and 2 bases from J; bases unmatched to any gene: 4. This CDR3 is CASSLRLAGAYEQYF. The CDR3 bases are TGTGCCAGCAGTCTTCGACTAGCGGGAGCCTACGAGCAGTACTTC.

This chain uses TRBV7-2 with TRBJ2-7, with no clear D. The ends were cut back, 4 bases at V and 3 bases at J, with 10 bases in the middle. The CDR3 covers 13 residues. Per germline, CDR1 SGHTA and CDR2 FQGNSA. The CDR3 loop reads CASSSSTGYEQYF. DNA for the CDR3: TGTGCCAGCAGCTCCTCGACTGGCTACGAGCAGTACTTC.

The rearrangement links TRBV7-9 to TRBJ2-3; 8 nucleotides line up with TRBD2. J gave up 8 bases and V 5 bases, and 15 bases lay outside the gene matches. This CDR3 has 16 residues. Looked up from germline, CDR1 is SEHNR and CDR2 is FQNEAQ (reference sequence). The chain's CDR3 is CASSPPGLVIYGTQYF. The CDR3 DNA follows: TGTGCCAGCAGCCCGCCGGGACTAGTAATTTATGGTACGCAGTATTTT.

The chain recombines TRBV18 with TRBJ2-3; 9 bases fit TRBD1. CDR3 length: 15 amino acids. The germline V gene has CDR1 KGHSH and CDR2 LQKENI. With 4 bases clipped from V and 4 bases from J, the junction kept 6 bases outside the gene matches. As DNA, the CDR3 is TGTGCCAGCTCACGAAGGGGACAGGGCTCAGATACGCAGTATTTT. Residues: CASSRRGQGSDTQYF. Full variable domain (remainder filled in from reference TRBV18 and TRBJ2-3): NAGVMQNPRHLVRRRGQEARLRCSPMKGHSHVYWYRQLPEEGLKFMVYLQKENIIDESGMPKERFSAEFPKEGPSILRIQQVVRGDSAAYFCASSRRGQGSDTQYFGPGTRLTVL.

The chain's CDR3 is CASSPREETQYF. The CDR3 region has the DNA TGTGCCAGCTCACCACGGGAAGAGACCCAGTACTTC. The chain combines TRBV18 with TRBJ2-5; D call uncertain. This CDR3 contains 12 residues. CDR1 is KGHSH, CDR2 LQKENI, per germline. Trimming took 1 base from V and 3 from J, leaving 3 bases between them.

V usage is TRBV9 and J usage is TRBJ2-3; D gene ambiguous. Trimming shortened V by 1 base and J by 6 bases, and 18 bases separated the two germline ends. CDR3 length: 16 amino acids. Germline V gene lookup returns CDR1 SGDLS and CDR2 YYNGEE. CDR3: CASSVRLTLDPDTQYF. Here the CDR3 DNA reads TGTGCCAGCAGCGTAAGGTTGACGCTAGACCCCGATACGCAGTATTTT.

The chain joins TRBV7-9 to TRBJ2-2; TRBD2 agrees at 8 bases. V dropped 5 bases and J dropped 7; count of bases not matched to a gene: 15. In germline, CDR1 is SEHNR, CDR2 FQNEAQ (reference sequence). The CDR3 is 17 residues long. Written as DNA, the CDR3 is TGTGCCAGCAGCCCTGTTGGCGGGGGGCTGTGGAGCGGGGAGCTGTTTTTT. Its translation: CASSPVGGGLWSGELFF.

J is TRBJ2-1 and V is TRBV6-2 or TRBV6-3; 13 bases are shared with TRBD2. CDR3 length: 17 amino acids. CDR1 MNHEY and CDR2 SVGEGT come from the germline V gene. V lost 4 bases to trimming and J lost 0 bases; unmatched junction nucleotides: 3. The DNA of the CDR3 is TGTGCCAGCAGTTCTCGGACTAGCGGGAGCTCCTACAATGAGCAGTTCTTC. Translating it yields CASSSRTSGSSYNEQFF.

The chain uses TRBV4-1 and TRBJ2-7; D gene ambiguous. Germline CDR1 and CDR2: MGHRA and YSYEKL. This CDR3 is built from 14 residues. Trimming removed 2 bases from V and 3 bases from J, with 11 bases in between. The chain's CDR3 is CASSQTPGRYEQYF. The CDR3 DNA reads as TGCGCCAGCAGCCAAACCCCGGGCCGCTACGAGCAGTACTTC.

The chain couples TRBV5-4 to TRBJ1-4, with D unresolved. Germline CDR1 SGHNT, CDR2 YYREEE (reference sequence). The CDR3 has 14 amino acids. Deletions cut 7 bases from V and 0 bases from J, with 10 bases between. CDR3 DNA sequence: TGTGCCAGCGGCGACTCAGCAACTAATGAAAAACTGTTTTTT. It codes for CASGDSATNEKLFF.

The chain carries TRBV6-2 or TRBV6-3 and TRBJ2-1, with TRBD1 matching over 8 bases. The CDR3 length is 14 residues. Germline V gives CDR1 MNHEY, CDR2 SVGEGT. After removal of 5 bases from V and 8 bases from J, the junction contained 8 bases not matched to a gene. The CDR3 region has the DNA TGTGCCAGCAGTCACCCATCGACAGGGGATGAGCAGTTCTTC. This sequence encodes CASSHPSTGDEQFF.

The J gene is TRBJ2-1, the V gene TRBV7-9, with 8 positions matching TRBD2. Germline CDR1 and CDR2: SEHNR and FQNEAQ (reference sequence). With 1 base clipped from V and 7 bases from J, the junction kept 0 bases outside the gene matches. CDR3 size: 13 residues. The DNA for the CDR3 is TGTGCCAGCAGCTTAGGCGGGAGGAATGAGCAGTTCTTC. Translation gives CASSLGGRNEQFF.

The V gene is TRBV18, the J gene TRBJ2-1; TRBD2 aligns across 12 bases. The CDR3 loop spans 16 amino acids. In germline, CDR1 is KGHSH, CDR2 LQKENI. Trimming cost V 3 bases and J 7 bases; bases outside gene matches: 7. The CDR3 spells CASSPLAGGGLNEQFF. The CDR3 bases are TGTGCCAGCTCACCGCTAGCGGGAGGGGGACTGAATGAGCAGTTCTTC.

V usage is TRBV6-2 or TRBV6-3 and J usage is TRBJ2-1, with D perhaps TRBD2 (5 bases). Germline V lookup: CDR1 MNHEY, CDR2 SVGEGT. The V end was cut by 3 bases, the J end by 2 bases, with 17 bases between. The CDR3 has 17 residues. In nucleotides, the CDR3 is TGTGCCAGCAGTTATAGGGAGCCTAGGTACGCCTACAATGAGCAGTTCTTC. Its translation: CASSYREPRYAYNEQFF.

The chain recombines TRBV19 with TRBJ2-2; TRBD2 matches 7 bases. Per germline, CDR1 LNHDA and CDR2 SQIVND (reference sequence). J gave up 7 bases and V 2 bases, and 7 bases lay outside the gene matches. This CDR3 region has 15 residues. The CDR3 bases are TGTGCCAGTAGTATATCCGGGAGGTATCTCGGGGAGCTGTTTTTT. Protein: CASSISGRYLGELFF.

V usage is TRBV7-6 and J usage is TRBJ2-7, with 9 bases fitting TRBD2. The CDR3 loop spans 15 amino acids. V was pared by 5 bases and J by 5 bases, with 10 bases of the junction left unmatched. Germline V gives CDR1 SGHVS, CDR2 FNYEAQ. The CDR3 loop is CASSPIAGEMDEQYF. The DNA for the CDR3 is TGTGCCAGCAGCCCAATAGCGGGAGAGATGGACGAGCAGTACTTC.